This T cell receptor (beta chain) is from a study of cytomegalovirus exposure and HLA in healthy donors (TCRdb year 2017). Regarding the study in general: An earlier analysis of some 550 of the donors reported 250 to 300 Gb of sequence data and roughly 110 million unique TCR beta sequences from about 200 million T cells. A later genetic analysis took genome-wide SNP genotypes for about three fifths of the 666 donors and used that subset as a discovery cohort. A separate validation cohort of approximately 120 different subjects was used in addition to the roughly 700-subject first cohort. Roughly 5 DR-DQ haplotypes were treated as single units for association and clustering because of strong linkage in the cohort. Among over 350 genotyped donors of the cohort, an average of around 240,000 unique TCR beta nucleotide sequences were sequenced per donor, roughly 20% of them non-productive. All discovery cohort repertoires had been generated using a single sequencing platform. The genetic ancestry cluster associated with self-reported Caucasian donors included roughly 84% of the roughly 400 genotyped donors. To predict cytomegalovirus infection status, the study brought together high-throughput TCR immunosequencing, statistical association of individual TCRs with disease status, and machine learning. Rather than using new phenotypic data, the later analysis identified candidate immune exposures from TCR beta sequences and from how often those sequences occurred across donors. The study profiled the T cell repertoires of 500 to 800 subjects by immunosequencing and related them to cytomegalovirus serostatus. Alongside the repertoire data, information on donor age, sex, ethnicity and CMV serostatus was compiled. A later analysis re-examined previously published TCR beta repertoires from about 700 donors and added high-resolution HLA genotyping to investigate patterns of TCR occurrence. An early release that covered about 640 HLA-typed donors contained about 300 gigabases of sequencing data and 85 million to 100 million unique TCR sequences. Class I and class II HLA loci were covered by the typing at four-digit resolution. Typing coverage varied by locus: roughly 620-640 donors for A, B, C, DRB1 and DQB1; around 560 for DQA1; more than 600 for DPA1; approximately 490 for DPB1. An earlier analysis of some 500 of the donors applied high-throughput TCR beta sequencing to assess whether each TCR beta V gene segment acted as functional or pseudogenic. The aim of the study was to test whether cataloging public T cell receptors could identify signatures of past pathogen exposure.

As regards this clone: Its antigen is not yet known. Within one base of it there is no much larger clone, and no base qualities were kept.

Taken from the germline V gene, the CDR1 and CDR2 loops are SGDLS and YYNGEE. Here V drops 0 bases and J drops 4 bases, and the junction holds 5 bases not matched to any gene. Including cysteine and phenylalanine, the CDR3 has 15 amino acids. Solely the CDR3 DNA is kept, with 45 bases framed from the first base. The library relied on the immunoSEQ multiplex PCR assay. A mixture of 60 forward primers for TCR Vbeta segments and 13 reverse primers for TCR Jbeta segments was used in the multiplex PCR. The CDR3 region of rearranged TCR beta genes was amplified from genomic DNA by a multiplex PCR assay. The amplified TCR beta libraries were sequenced on the Illumina HiSeq System as 87-base-pair reads. The source study handled its data this way. A later analysis counted about 82 million unique TCR beta chains across the 666 repertoires, and about 10 million of these chains were shared by at least two donors. A nearest-neighbor algorithm error-corrected the raw reads and collapsed the reads into unique sequences, merging closely related sequences to remove PCR and sequencing errors. CDR3 sequences were aligned to IMGT reference sequences to assign V, D and J gene segments. For a sequence to be retained, a match of at least six nucleotides to both a V gene segment and a J gene segment was required. Rearrangements were called productive when the CDR3 lacked stop codons and stayed in frame with V and J; all others were non-productive. Following IMGT convention, CDR3 was defined as the stretch from the second conserved V-encoded cysteine to the conserved J-encoded phenylalanine. The earlier analysis of a few hundred of the donors excluded sequences that lacked an unambiguous match to a single V gene segment. In an earlier analysis of approximately 560 of the donors, a V segment was called functional when productive rearrangements were above 56.7%, and segregating when the standard deviation between donors exceeded 5%. A statistical classification framework was built for diagnosing cytomegalovirus status from the catalog of TCR beta chain sequences. V and J gene assignment, in a later analysis, came from comparing TCR nucleotide sequences with IMGT/GENE-DB human TR gene sequences. A later analysis assigned CDR3 sequences and most-parsimonious VDJ recombination scenarios with the TCRdist pipeline. A later analysis defined each TCR beta chain by its CDR3 amino acid sequence plus V-gene family, and excluded reads lacking a unique V-gene family. As a way to deal with suspected cross-contamination and a sequencing artifact, a later analysis dropped over 550 nucleotide sequences that were highly shared and had low generation probability. In a later analysis, a clonal expansion index was calculated for each public chain from normalized within-repertoire ranks of inferred template counts. Generation probabilities in a later analysis came from a VDJ recombination model fitted to out-of-frame rearrangements, and those results were checked against IGoR. A later analysis scored TCR-TCR, TCR-HLA and TCR-CMV co-occurrence with hypergeometric tests, applying a repertoire-size bias correction to TCR pairs. In a later analysis, false discovery rates were estimated by permuting HLA or CMV assignments 20 times. A later analysis grouped co-occurring TCRs with DBSCAN, adding TCRdist sequence similarity when clustering within HLA-allele-positive subsets. Co-occurrence clustering excluded repertoires with fewer than 30,000 or more than 120,000 public chains, plus five with anomalous nucleotide sharing. TCRdb retrieved this table from immuneACCESS and kept in-frame rearrangements only. Not all clones are present; in checked studies, unresolved V genes account for under half, and no reason is known for the remainder. D and trimming come from the DNA, and the V and J calls and clone size come from that table. This sample lists some 180,000 clones; around a tenth were detected once. Less than 1.5% of the sample lies in the top ten.

What the work shows at the level of the full study, not this receptor alone: In vitro tests confirmed that a few of the cytomegalovirus-associated TCR beta chains recognize cytomegalovirus antigens. The study gave a list of more than 150 TCR beta chains associated with cytomegalovirus. A later genetic analysis reported fewer N-insertions in productive TCRs among donors in an Asian-associated ancestry cluster than the roughly 700-donor mean. In a later analysis, TCR association rates were found to vary across HLA loci, with the most associated TCRs seen for DRB1 alleles and the fewest for HLA-C alleles. The authors suggested that the approach could potentially be extended to other disease states and immunological phenotypes. This cohort had only TCR beta chains sequenced, and the lack of alpha or paired-chain data limited which features could be detected. According to a later analysis, most CMV-associated TCR beta chains appeared to be HLA-restricted, and the HLA associations seemed to be driven largely by CMV exposure. At a false discovery rate of 0.05, a later analysis linked fewer than 20,000 TCR beta sequences to specific HLA alleles. In a later analysis, HLA-associated TCR beta chains showed more clonal expansion and lower generation probabilities than non-associated chains that were equally common. Roughly uniform sequencing depth across donors was assumed in presence/absence analyses, although this assumption may not hold. Some IMGT-functional V segments, including TRBV6-2 and TRBV6-3, could not be distinguished by the 87-base-pair reads and were therefore excluded. While some public TCRs were present in many individuals, most TCR sequences turned up only very rarely across donors. Several of the top co-occurrence clusters appeared to be linked to parvovirus B19, influenza, CMV and Epstein-Barr virus, according to a later analysis. A cluster of highly shared sequence variants was judged likely to represent a technical artifact of the sequencing pipeline. A later genetic analysis associated a missense DCLRE1C variant with V-gene and J-gene trimming of TCR beta chains, and an independent cohort replicated the association. A further reported finding was that TCR beta sequences accurately predicted the HLA-A and HLA-B alleles for most subjects in the first cohort. An earlier analysis of some 590 of the donors showed that most TCR beta V segments appeared in productive rearrangements either about 87% or about 30% of the time, which broadly matched IMGT annotations. For the cohort, immune exposure information was limited to CMV serostatus. Linkage disequilibrium might explain the correlated functional status among segregating V segments, but an unknown experimental factor could not be ruled out. Because counts were too low, 15 to 20 rarely observed V segments, including chromosome 9 orphons, were excluded from the earlier analysis of a few hundred of the donors. The classifier was reported to diagnose cytomegalovirus status with high specificity and sensitivity in both the original cohort and the validation cohort. Assigning TCR associations to individual alleles was difficult when HLA alleles, especially DR and DQ, strongly co-occurred. Because HLA typing was unavailable for some donors at each locus, only the typed subset was used in association tests.

The cohort was made up of roughly 670 healthy bone marrow donors. Cohort members were all nominally healthy when sampled, although unrecorded immune exposures were likely present. The donor tested CMV seropositive, placing the donor among the 310 or so seropositive members of the cohort. A peripheral blood sample was provided by each donor, and peripheral blood mononuclear cells were used for TCR beta sequencing. The Qiagen DNeasy Blood Extraction Kit was used to extract genomic DNA from the blood cell samples. Sequencing input: PBMCs. The chain employs TRBV9 and TRBJ2-7, with 9 junctional bases fitting TRBD2. This clonotype was obtained from a woman between 25 and 40 years old in good health and CMV-seropositive. The CDR3 protein is CASSVGAGGLYEQYF. The DNA is as follows: TGTGCCAGCAGCGTAGGAGCGGGAGGTTTATACGAGCAGTACTTC.